A few counts support the clone carrying this TCR beta chain. Its antigen is as yet unknown. Profiling relied on immunoSEQ multiplex PCR, and the TCRdb table lists in-frame clones only, not all of them. There are 150,000 to 200,000 clones in the sample; about 90% occur only once, and 9% to 12% lies in the top ten. Trimming took 5 bases from V and 6 from J; bases not matched to a gene: 4. Germline V gene lookup returns CDR1 MNHEY and CDR2 SVGAGI. The CDR3 spans 13 residues. The sample is drawn from a study of cytomegalovirus exposure and HLA in healthy donors. The wider study: The same platform used for the approximately 700 first-cohort repertoires was also used for the 120 or so validation repertoires, as a later analysis reported.

Study outcomes and limitations: Some TCR beta chains (roughly 160 of them) were listed as cytomegalovirus-associated.

The genes are TRBV6-5 and TRBJ2-1, with 7 bases aligning to TRBD2. The sequenced sample consisted of PBMCs. The sequence was obtained from a woman aged 18-29 years in good health and CMV-seropositive. The CDR3 sequence is CASSRGSANEQFF. The CDR3 DNA sequence: TGTGCCAGCAGTCGCGGGAGTGCCAATGAGCAGTTCTTC.